What follows are 7 T cell receptor beta chains derived from one specimen sequenced in a study of T cells after posttransplantation cyclophosphamide. Sampled 1 year posttransplant, controls received myeloablative marrow transplants, methotrexate and a calcineurin inhibitor. Using immunoSEQ multiplex PCR, the repertoire was profiled, and TCRdb retains in-frame clones only, with some absent. The table lists roughly 10,000 clones, more than 80% of them singletons. The material was PBMCs, obtained roughly 460 days after allogeneic stem cell transplant with calcineurin inhibitor and methotrexate. All receptors come from a male patient aged 45 to 59 who received an allogeneic stem cell transplant from an unrelated donor, was CMV-positive, and had chronic GVHD only. Some of the T cells might come from the graft donor.

This clone was counted once. V is TRBV5-1 and J is TRBJ2-1; 8 nucleotides agree with TRBD1. CDR3 size: 14 residues. Trimming took 1 base from V and 9 from J; bases not matched to a gene: 6. Per germline, CDR1 SGHRS and CDR2 YFSETQ. The CDR3 coding sequence is TGCGCCAGCAGCTTGATAGGACAGGGCGGTGAGCAGTTCTTC. This codes for CASSLIGQGGEQFF.

The chain couples TRBV19 to TRBJ1-2, with D uncertain. This CDR3 is 15 amino acids long. Per germline, CDR1 LNHDA and CDR2 SQIVND (reference sequence). V was cut by 3 bases and J by 7 bases, with 18 bases left in between. CDR3 region: CASSMIGSQASGYTF. DNA of the CDR3: TGTGCCAGTAGTATGATAGGCAGCCAGGCGAGTGGCTACACCTTC. Full variable domain (missing parts from reference TRBV19 and TRBJ1-2): DGGITQSPKYLFRKEGQNVTLSCEQNLNHDAMYWYRQDPGQGLRLIYYSQIVNDFQKGDIAEGYSVSREKKESFPLTVTSAQKNPTAFYLCASSMIGSQASGYTFGSGTRLTVV.

CDR3 DNA: TGTGCCAGCAGCTTACAGGGGGTTTTGGTGCTAGAGACCCAGTACTTC. This sequence encodes CASSLQGVLVLETQYF. The chain links TRBV7-9 to TRBJ2-5, with 7 bases aligning to TRBD1. The J segment lost 4 bases and the V segment lost 2 bases, leaving 10 bases of the junction unmatched. The germline CDR1 and CDR2 sequences are SEHNR and FQNEAQ (reference sequence). The CDR3 covers 16 residues. The full variable domain, in which reference TRBV7-9 and TRBJ2-5 provide the parts outside the CDR3, is DTGVSQNPRHKITKRGQNVTFRCDPISEHNRLYWYRQTLGQGPEFLTYFQNEAQLEKSRLLSDRFSAERPKGSFSTLEIQRTEQGDSAMYLCASSLQGVLVLETQYFGPGTRLLVL.

The chain couples TRBV18 to TRBJ1-1; weak D call: TRBD1 (6 bases). CDR3 length equals 13 residues. Trimming removed 4 bases at V and 7 bases at J, with 13 bases between. Germline V CDR1 and CDR2: KGHSH, LQKENI. CDR3 bases: TGTGCCAGCTCACGGCTACAGGGTGGTGAAGCTTTCTTT. Its protein is CASSRLQGGEAFF.

The rearrangement joins TRBV4-1 to TRBJ2-1; TRBD1 matches 7 bases. Trimming took 5 bases from V and 6 from J; bases not matched to a gene: 10. Per germline, CDR1 MGHRA and CDR2 YSYEKL. The CDR3 is 15 amino acids. CDR3 amino acids: CASSRGQRRFNEQFF. The CDR3 nucleotides read TGCGCCAGCAGCAGGGGACAGAGAAGATTCAATGAGCAGTTCTTC.

This clone has only one observation. The chain employs TRBV6-6 and TRBJ1-1; 8 bases line up with TRBD1. The V and J ends lost 0 bases and 3 bases, in that order; junction bases with no gene match: 3. Germline CDR1 reads MNHNY; CDR2 reads SVGAGI (reference sequence). CDR3 length: 15 amino acids. The CDR3 coding sequence is TGTGCCAGCAGTTACTCAGAACAGGGGGACACTGAAGCTTTCTTT. It encodes CASSYSEQGDTEAFF.

The chain carries TRBV9 and TRBJ2-2; perhaps TRBD1 as D (6 bases). V was trimmed by 3 bases and J by 5 bases, leaving 17 bases between them. This CDR3 spans 16 amino acids. Germline V gives CDR1 SGDLS, CDR2 YYNGEE. CDR3 region: CASSASTGFLTGELFF. The CDR3 nucleotides are TGTGCCAGCAGCGCCTCCACAGGGTTTCTGACCGGGGAGCTGTTTTTT.